These 14 T cell receptor beta chains originate from one sample sequenced in a study of T cells in women clearing cervical HPV infection. Sequencing used immunoSEQ multiplex PCR; TCRdb keeps in-frame clones, though not all of them. The listing contains approximately 44,000 clones. Source material: blood buffy coat. The source of these receptors is a woman aged 18-70 years with a cervical HPV16 infection that either progressed to CIN3+ or cleared (not recorded which).

Points on this clone: The CDR3 goes on 3 residues after the read ends, and that part is filled in from the germline J gene. The chain recombines TRBV7-2 with TRBJ2-3; D ambiguous. V shed 1 base and J shed 1 base, with 3 bases lying between them. The CDR3 length is 13 residues. Per germline, CDR1 SGHTA and CDR2 FQGNSA. The sequenced CDR3 bases are TGTGCCAGCAGCTTAGGCGGCACAGATACG. It is translated as CASSLGGTDT. The whole CDR3 reads CASSLGGTDTQYF. Supplemented by reference TRBV7-2 and TRBJ2-3, the full variable domain reads GAGVSQSPSNKVTEKGKDVELRCDPISGHTALYWYRQSLGQGLEFLIYFQGNSAPDKSGLPSDRFSAERTGGSVSTLTIQRTQQEDSAVYLCASSLGGTDTQYFGPGTRLTVL.

Note on this clone: The CDR3 end falls 3 residues outside the read, so it is completed with the germline J gene. The chain joins TRBV30 to TRBJ1-1; D unclear. The CDR3 spans 13 residues. Germline CDR1 GTSNPN, CDR2 SVGIG (reference sequence). Deletions cut 1 base from V and 1 base from J, with 7 bases between. CDR3 loop: CAWSGPGNTEAFF. Incomplete CDR3 DNA: TGTGCCTGGAGTGGTCCCGGGAACACTGAA.

Of note for this clone: The CDR3 end is not reached by the read, which stops 3 residues before it; the germline J gene fills it in. The chain couples TRBV7-9 to TRBJ2-5; 7 bases map to TRBD2. The CDR3 length is 13 residues. With 8 bases clipped from V and 6 bases from J, the junction kept 9 bases outside the gene matches. Per germline, CDR1 SEHNR and CDR2 FQNEAQ (reference sequence). The covered CDR3 bases are TGTGCCAGCGGGGGGAGGGTCCCGCAGACC. This translates into CASGGRVPQT. The entire CDR3 reads CASGGRVPQTQYF. Variable domain in full (rest from reference TRBV7-9 and TRBJ2-5): DTGVSQNPRHKITKRGQNVTFRCDPISEHNRLYWYRQTLGQGPEFLTYFQNEAQLEKSRLLSDRFSAERPKGSFSTLEIQRTEQGDSAMYLCASGGRVPQTQYFGPGTRLLVL.

CDR3 sequence reads: CSVDPGQGENIQYF. The DNA read from the CDR3 is TGCAGCGTTGACCCCGGGCAGGGAGAGAACATT. This chain joins TRBV29-1 and TRBJ2-4, with D perhaps matching TRBD1 or TRBD2 (5 bases each). The read falls 3 residues short of the CDR3 end, and the missing part is taken from the germline J gene. This CDR3 has 14 amino acids. Trimming stripped 3 bases from V and 7 bases from J, with 16 bases between. The V gene's germline CDR1 is SQVTM and CDR2 ANQGSEA.

Worth noting for this clone: The read halts 3 residues ahead of the CDR3 end, with the missing end drawn from the germline J gene. The gene calls are TRBV5-1 and TRBJ1-1; tentative D call: TRBD1 (5 bases). Trimming took off 2 bases at V and 5 bases at J, with 10 bases between the two ends. The CDR3 loop spans 13 amino acids. Per germline, CDR1 SGHRS and CDR2 YFSETQ. The CDR3 DNA, read in part, is TGCGCCAGCAGCTTCCAGGGAGGAACTGAA. This sequence encodes CASSFQGGTE. The CDR3 as a whole reads CASSFQGGTEAFF.

A word on this clone: The read terminates 3 residues before the CDR3 end, so the remaining end is supplied by the germline J gene. The chain employs TRBV5-1 and TRBJ1-2, with D perhaps matching TRBD1 (5 bases). This CDR3 has 14 amino acids. Germline V CDR1 and CDR2: SGHRS, YFSETQ. Trimming left V 4 bases short and J 4 bases short, with 14 bases between. The CDR3 bases that were read are TGCGCCAGCAGCCCCGGAGGGGTGGCCTATGGC. It codes for CASSPGGVAYG. The CDR3 in full is CASSPGGVAYGYTF.

On this clone itself: The observed sequence ends 3 residues before the CDR3 terminus, with the missing tail filled in from the germline J gene. This specimen includes other DNA sequences encoding the same CDR3. The rearrangement joins TRBV30 to TRBJ1-6, with D maybe TRBD1 (5 bases). The germline V gene encodes CDR1 GTSNPN and CDR2 SVGIG (reference sequence). V was trimmed by 3 bases and J by 10 bases, leaving 19 bases between them. The CDR3 runs 15 residues. The CDR3 loop reads CAWRLIAGPLSPLHF. The part of the CDR3 DNA that was read is TGTGCCTGGAGGCTGATCGCGGGGCCCCTCTCACCC.

As concerns this clone: The CDR3 is cut off 3 residues early in the read; its end comes from the germline J gene. V is TRBV20-1 and J is TRBJ2-2, with TRBD2 identical over 12 bases. Germline V gene lookup returns CDR1 DFQATT and CDR2 SNEGSKA (reference sequence). The CDR3 is 16 amino acids. With V trimmed by 6 bases and J by 7 bases, 12 bases remained unmatched. CDR3 region: CSAGGLAGGSGGELFF. CDR3 DNA (partial): TGCAGTGCCGGAGGGCTAGCGGGGGGGAGTGGCGGGGAG.

The covered CDR3 bases are TGTGCCAGTAGTATTTCTTCGTTTCCCCACAATGAG. The encoded protein is CASSISSFPHNE. The whole CDR3 sequence is CASSISSFPHNEQFF. The V call is TRBV19, the J call TRBJ2-1; D gene unclear. The read ends 3 residues before the CDR3 terminus; that terminus is restored from the germline J gene. This CDR3 is built from 15 residues. Per the germline V gene, CDR1 is LNHDA and CDR2 is SQIVND (reference sequence). V was shortened by 3 bases and J by 5 bases, with 14 bases between the two germline ends.

A remark on this clone: From the germline J gene comes the end of the CDR3, since the read stops 3 residues before it. The genes are TRBV7-7 and TRBJ2-1; 12 bases align to TRBD2. With 3 bases clipped from V and 9 bases from J, the junction kept 15 bases outside the gene matches. The CDR3 runs 18 residues. Germline V gene data show CDR1 as SSHAT and CDR2 as FNYEAQ (reference sequence). The sequenced CDR3 bases are TGTGCCAGCAGCTTCGCCCCCGTGACTAGCGGGAGTTCCAGTGAG. Translating it yields CASSFAPVTSGSSSE. The CDR3 in full is CASSFAPVTSGSSSEQFF.

The CDR3 here is CASRLLVSGLTGELFF. Incomplete CDR3 DNA: TGTGCCAGCAGGCTACTAGTCTCCGGGCTCACCGGGGAG. The chain has TRBV6-2 or TRBV6-3 and TRBJ2-2, with TRBD2 as a possible D gene (5 bases). Read sequence stops 3 residues before the CDR3 end, and the germline J gene provides the missing end. The V gene lost 6 bases and the J gene lost 4 bases, with 18 bases spanning the gap. The length of the CDR3 is 16 residues. Germline V gene sequence: CDR1 MNHEY, CDR2 SVGEGT.

Turning to this clone: The read ends 3 residues early relative to the CDR3; the germline J gene fills the gap. The V gene is TRBV19, the J gene TRBJ2-2; possibly TRBD2 for D (5 bases). Trimming removed 5 bases from V and 6 bases from J, with 10 bases in between. This CDR3 has 13 amino acids. Per germline, CDR1 LNHDA and CDR2 SQIVND (reference sequence). The CDR3 bases that were read are TGTGCCAGTAGTTTGCGGAGGTCCGGGGAG. This translates into CASSLRRSGE. The full-length CDR3 reads as CASSLRRSGELFF.

On this clone itself: The missing CDR3 end, 3 residues past where the read stops, is filled in from the germline J gene. The gene calls are TRBV20-1 and TRBJ2-5, with 8 positions matching TRBD1. This CDR3 is 14 amino acids long. Trimming at V came to 3 bases and at J to 5 bases, leaving 8 bases not matched to a gene. In germline, CDR1 is DFQATT, CDR2 SNEGSKA (reference sequence). CDR3 DNA (partial): TGCAGTGCTAGCCAGGGGGCTAACTTGGAGACC. Encoded protein: CSASQGANLET. The whole CDR3 protein reads CSASQGANLETQYF.

Notes on this clone: The read terminates 3 residues ahead of where the CDR3 ends, so the germline J gene completes it. V usage is TRBV5-4 and J usage is TRBJ2-1; 8 nucleotides line up with TRBD1. The V segment lost 3 bases and the J segment 2 bases; nucleotides outside the gene matches: 7. The CDR3 consists of 16 residues. Germline V lookup: CDR1 SGHNT, CDR2 YYREEE (reference sequence). CDR3 DNA (partial): TGTGCCAGCAGCTCCCCGGACAGGGAAGCCTACAATGAG. Its protein product is CASSSPDREAYNE. The entire CDR3 is CASSSPDREAYNEQFF.